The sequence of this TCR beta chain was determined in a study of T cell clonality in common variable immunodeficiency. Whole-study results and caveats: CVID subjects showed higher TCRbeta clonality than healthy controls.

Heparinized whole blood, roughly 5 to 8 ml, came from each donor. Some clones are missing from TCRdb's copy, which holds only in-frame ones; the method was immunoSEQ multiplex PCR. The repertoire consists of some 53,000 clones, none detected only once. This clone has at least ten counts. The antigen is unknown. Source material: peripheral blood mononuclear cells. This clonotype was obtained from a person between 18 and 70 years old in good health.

This CDR3 reads CASSSPRTAYGYTF. CDR3 DNA, as far as it was read: TGTGCCAGCAGTTCCCCCAGGACAGCCTATGGC. This chain joins TRBV12-3 or TRBV12-4 and TRBJ1-2; TRBD1 might be the D (6 bases). The DNA ends 3 residues before the CDR3 does, and the rest of the CDR3 is filled in from the germline J gene. V gave up 4 bases and J gave up 4 bases, with 13 bases separating them. This CDR3 has 14 amino acids.